This T cell receptor (beta chain) was recovered during a study of T cell responses to AZD1222 COVID-19 vaccine. TCRdb keeps only in-frame clones here, not all; method: immunoSEQ multiplex PCR. This table holds just under 150,000 clones, approximately 90% found once. CDR1 is SGHTA and CDR2 is FQGNSA in the germline V gene. This CDR3 region has 18 residues. V lost 0 bases and J lost 2; bases outside the gene matches: 7. This material consisted of peripheral blood, taken 28 days after the second AZD1222 dose. This TCR derives from an adult who received the AZD1222 COVID-19 vaccine. The chain combines TRBV7-2 with TRBJ2-3, with 11 bases identical to TRBD2. The CDR3 loop reads CASSLASGLAGSTDTQYF. For the CDR3, the DNA is TGTGCCAGCAGCTTAGCCTCCGGACTAGCGGGTTCCACAGATACGCAGTATTTT. Together with reference TRBV7-2 and TRBJ2-3, the CDR3 gives the full variable domain: GAGVSQSPSNKVTEKGKDVELRCDPISGHTALYWYRQSLGQGLEFLIYFQGNSAPDKSGLPSDRFSAERTGGSVSTLTIQRTQQEDSAVYLCASSLASGLAGSTDTQYFGPGTRLTVL.